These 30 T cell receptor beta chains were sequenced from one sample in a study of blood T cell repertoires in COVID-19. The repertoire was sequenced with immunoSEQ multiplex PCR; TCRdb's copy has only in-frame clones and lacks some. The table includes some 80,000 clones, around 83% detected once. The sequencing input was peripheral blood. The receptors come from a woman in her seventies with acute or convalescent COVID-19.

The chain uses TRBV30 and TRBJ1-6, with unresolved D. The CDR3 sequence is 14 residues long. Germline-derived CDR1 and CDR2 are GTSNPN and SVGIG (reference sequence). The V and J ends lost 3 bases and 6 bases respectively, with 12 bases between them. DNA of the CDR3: TGTGCCTGGAGACATGGGCTTATTAATTCACCCCTCCACTTT. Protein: CAWRHGLINSPLHF. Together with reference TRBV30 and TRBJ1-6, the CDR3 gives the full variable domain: SQTIHQWPATLVQPVGSPLSLECTVEGTSNPNLYWYRQAAGRGLQLLFYSVGIGQISSEVPQNLSASRPQDRQFILSSKKLLLSDSGFYLCAWRHGLINSPLHFGNGTRLTVT.

CDR3 DNA: TGTGCCAGCAGTTCCAGGGCAGGGGGCTCTGGCTACACCTTC. This translates into CASSSRAGGSGYTF. This chain connects TRBV6-1 to TRBJ1-2, with 8 bases matching TRBD1. The V segment lost 5 bases and the J segment 7 bases; nucleotides outside the gene matches: 9. Germline V gives CDR1 MNHNS, CDR2 SASEGT. The CDR3 contains 14 residues.

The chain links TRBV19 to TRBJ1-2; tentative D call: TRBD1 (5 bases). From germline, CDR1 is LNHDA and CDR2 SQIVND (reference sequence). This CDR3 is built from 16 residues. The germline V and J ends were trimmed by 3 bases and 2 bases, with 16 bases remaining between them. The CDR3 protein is CASSIRVDTSNYGYTF. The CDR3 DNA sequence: TGTGCCAGTAGTATTAGAGTGGACACTTCGAACTATGGCTACACCTTC. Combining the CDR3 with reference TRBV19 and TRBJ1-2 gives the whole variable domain DGGITQSPKYLFRKEGQNVTLSCEQNLNHDAMYWYRQDPGQGLRLIYYSQIVNDFQKGDIAEGYSVSREKKESFPLTVTSAQKNPTAFYLCASSIRVDTSNYGYTFGSGTRLTVV.

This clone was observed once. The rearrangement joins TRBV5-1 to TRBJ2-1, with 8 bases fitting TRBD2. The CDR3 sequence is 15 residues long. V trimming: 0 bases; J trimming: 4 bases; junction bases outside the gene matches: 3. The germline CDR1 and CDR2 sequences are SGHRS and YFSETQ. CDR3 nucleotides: TGCGCCAGCAGCTTGGCGGCTAGCGGGTACAATGAGCAGTTCTTC. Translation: CASSLAASGYNEQFF. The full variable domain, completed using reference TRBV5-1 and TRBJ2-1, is KAGVTQTPRYLIKTRGQQVTLSCSPISGHRSVSWYQQTPGQGLQFLFEYFSETQRNKGNFPGRFSGRQFSNSRSEMNVSTLELGDSALYLCASSLAASGYNEQFFGPGTRLTVL.

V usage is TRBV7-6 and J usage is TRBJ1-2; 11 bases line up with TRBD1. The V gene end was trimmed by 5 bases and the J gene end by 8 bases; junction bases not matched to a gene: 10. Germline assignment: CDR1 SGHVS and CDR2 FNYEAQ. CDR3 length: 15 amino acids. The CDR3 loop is CASSQRTGGRGGYTF. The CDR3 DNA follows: TGTGCCAGCAGCCAAAGGACAGGGGGCAGAGGGGGCTACACCTTC. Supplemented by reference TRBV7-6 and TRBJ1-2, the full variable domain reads GAGVSQSPRYKVTKRGQDVALRCDPISGHVSLYWYRQALGQGPEFLTYFNYEAQQDKSGLPNDRFSAERPEGSISTLTIQRTEQRDSAMYRCASSQRTGGRGGYTFGSGTRLTVV.

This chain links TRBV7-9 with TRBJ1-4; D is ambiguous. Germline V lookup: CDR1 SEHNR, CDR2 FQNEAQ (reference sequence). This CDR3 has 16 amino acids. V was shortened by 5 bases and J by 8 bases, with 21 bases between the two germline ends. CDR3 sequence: CASSHYGLKRPEKLFF. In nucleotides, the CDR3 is TGTGCCAGCAGCCACTACGGACTCAAAAGACCGGAAAAACTGTTTTTT.

The CDR3: CASSRGLAQHF. In DNA, the CDR3 is TGTGCCAGTAGTAGGGGCTTGGCCCAGCATTTT. V is TRBV19 and J is TRBJ1-5, with D perhaps TRBD1 (5 bases). Trimming removed 4 bases at V and 11 bases at J, with 9 bases between. Germline V gene data show CDR1 as LNHDA and CDR2 as SQIVND (reference sequence). The CDR3 contains 11 residues. The full variable domain, with the rest looked up from reference TRBV19 and TRBJ1-5, is DGGITQSPKYLFRKEGQNVTLSCEQNLNHDAMYWYRQDPGQGLRLIYYSQIVNDFQKGDIAEGYSVSREKKESFPLTVTSAQKNPTAFYLCASSRGLAQHFGDGTRLSIL.

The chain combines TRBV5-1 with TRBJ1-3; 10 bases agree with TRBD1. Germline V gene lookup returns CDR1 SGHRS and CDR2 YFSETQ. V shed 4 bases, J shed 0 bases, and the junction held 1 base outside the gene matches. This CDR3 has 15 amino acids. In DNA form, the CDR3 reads TGCGCCAGCAGCGGGACAGGGGTCTCTGGAAACACCATATATTTT. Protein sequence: CASSGTGVSGNTIYF.

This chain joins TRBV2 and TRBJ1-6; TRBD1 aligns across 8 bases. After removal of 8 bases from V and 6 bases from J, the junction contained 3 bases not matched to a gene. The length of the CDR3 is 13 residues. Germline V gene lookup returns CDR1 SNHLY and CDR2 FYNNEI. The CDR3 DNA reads TGTGCCAGCTCTGACAGGGGTAATTCACCCCTCCACTTT. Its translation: CASSDRGNSPLHF.

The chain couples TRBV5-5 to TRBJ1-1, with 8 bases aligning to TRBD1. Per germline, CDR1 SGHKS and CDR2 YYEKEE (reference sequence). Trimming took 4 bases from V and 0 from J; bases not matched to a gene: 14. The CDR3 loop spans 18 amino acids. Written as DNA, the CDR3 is TGTGCCAGCAGCCCGCGACAGGGGCGATTTACTATGAACACTGAAGCTTTCTTT. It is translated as CASSPRQGRFTMNTEAFF.

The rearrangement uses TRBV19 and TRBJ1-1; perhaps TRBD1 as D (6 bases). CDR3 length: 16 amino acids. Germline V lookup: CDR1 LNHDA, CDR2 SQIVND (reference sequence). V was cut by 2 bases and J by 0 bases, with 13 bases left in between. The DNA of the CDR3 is TGTGCCAGTAGTATAAGGGGGGGACCCATGAACACTGAAGCTTTCTTT. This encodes CASSIRGGPMNTEAFF. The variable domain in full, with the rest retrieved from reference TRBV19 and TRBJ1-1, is DGGITQSPKYLFRKEGQNVTLSCEQNLNHDAMYWYRQDPGQGLRLIYYSQIVNDFQKGDIAEGYSVSREKKESFPLTVTSAQKNPTAFYLCASSIRGGPMNTEAFFGQGTRLTVV.

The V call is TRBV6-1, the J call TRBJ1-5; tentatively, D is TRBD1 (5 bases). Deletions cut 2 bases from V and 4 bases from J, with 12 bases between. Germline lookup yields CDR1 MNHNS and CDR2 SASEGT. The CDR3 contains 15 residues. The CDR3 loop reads CASSESRGENQPQHF. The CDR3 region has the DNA TGTGCCAGCAGTGAATCCCGGGGGGAGAATCAGCCCCAGCATTTT.

CDR3 nucleotide sequence: TGTGCCAGCAGCTTACGAGCCACCGGGGAGCTGTTTTTT. Translating it yields CASSLRATGELFF. V and J are TRBV7-7 and TRBJ2-2; D gene uncertain. V was clipped by 2 bases and J by 4 bases, with 5 bases between them. The CDR3 spans 13 residues. Germline V lookup: CDR1 SSHAT, CDR2 FNYEAQ (reference sequence).

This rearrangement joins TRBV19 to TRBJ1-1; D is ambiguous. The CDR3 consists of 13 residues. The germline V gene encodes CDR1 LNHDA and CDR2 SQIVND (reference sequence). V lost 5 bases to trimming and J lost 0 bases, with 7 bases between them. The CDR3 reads CASSPFLNTEAFF. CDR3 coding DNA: TGTGCCAGTAGTCCGTTCCTGAACACTGAAGCTTTCTTT.

For the CDR3, the DNA is TGCGCCAGCAGTCAAACTTCCGGGACAGGGGGGTCGGATGAGCAGTTCTTC. Amino acids: CASSQTSGTGGSDEQFF. The genes are TRBV23-1 and TRBJ2-1, with TRBD1 identical over 11 bases. TRBV23-1 counts as an open reading frame of uncertain function. Germline trimming cut 2 bases from V and 8 bases from J; bases unmatched to any gene: 11. This CDR3 has 17 amino acids.

Here the CDR3 reads CASSGPLGSIETQYF. The CDR3 region has the DNA TGTGCCAGCAGTGGGCCCTTGGGGAGTATTGAGACCCAGTACTTC. The rearrangement links TRBV2 to TRBJ2-5; D possibly corresponds to TRBD2 (5 bases). Germline lookup yields CDR1 SNHLY and CDR2 FYNNEI. The V end lost 4 bases, the J end lost 5 bases, and 17 bases lay between the germline ends. CDR3 length: 15 amino acids.

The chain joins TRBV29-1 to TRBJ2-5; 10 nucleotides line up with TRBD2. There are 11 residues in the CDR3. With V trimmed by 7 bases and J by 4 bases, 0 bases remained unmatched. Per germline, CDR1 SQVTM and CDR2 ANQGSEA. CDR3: CSGLAGETQYF. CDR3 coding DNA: TGCAGCGGACTAGCGGGAGAGACCCAGTACTTC.

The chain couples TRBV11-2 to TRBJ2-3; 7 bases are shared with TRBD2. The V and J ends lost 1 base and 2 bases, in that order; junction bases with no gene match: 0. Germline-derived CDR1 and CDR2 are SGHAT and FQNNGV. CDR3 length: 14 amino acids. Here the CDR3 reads CASSLGLATDTQYF. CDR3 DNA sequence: TGTGCCAGCAGCTTAGGACTAGCCACAGATACGCAGTATTTT.

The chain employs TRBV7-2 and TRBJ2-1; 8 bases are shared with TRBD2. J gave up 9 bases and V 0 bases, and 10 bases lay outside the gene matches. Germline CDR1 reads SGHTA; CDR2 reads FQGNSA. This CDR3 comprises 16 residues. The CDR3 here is CASSLASLAAMGEQFF. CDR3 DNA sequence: TGTGCCAGCAGCTTAGCTTCACTAGCGGCTATGGGTGAGCAGTTCTTC. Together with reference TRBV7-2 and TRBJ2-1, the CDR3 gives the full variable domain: GAGVSQSPSNKVTEKGKDVELRCDPISGHTALYWYRQSLGQGLEFLIYFQGNSAPDKSGLPSDRFSAERTGGSVSTLTIQRTQQEDSAVYLCASSLASLAAMGEQFFGPGTRLTVL.

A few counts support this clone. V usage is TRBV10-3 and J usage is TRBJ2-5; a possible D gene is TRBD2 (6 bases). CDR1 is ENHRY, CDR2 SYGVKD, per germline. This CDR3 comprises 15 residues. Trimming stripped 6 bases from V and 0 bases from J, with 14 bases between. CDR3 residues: CAISPTSSHQETQYF. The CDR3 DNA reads TGTGCCATCAGCCCCACTAGCAGCCACCAAGAGACCCAGTACTTC.

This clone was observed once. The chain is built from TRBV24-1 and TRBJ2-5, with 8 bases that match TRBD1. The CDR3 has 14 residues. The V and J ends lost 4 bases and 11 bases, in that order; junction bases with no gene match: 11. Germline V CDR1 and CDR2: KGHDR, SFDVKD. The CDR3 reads CATSDPGTGLGQYF. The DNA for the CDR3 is TGTGCCACCAGTGACCCCGGGACAGGTCTGGGTCAGTACTTC.

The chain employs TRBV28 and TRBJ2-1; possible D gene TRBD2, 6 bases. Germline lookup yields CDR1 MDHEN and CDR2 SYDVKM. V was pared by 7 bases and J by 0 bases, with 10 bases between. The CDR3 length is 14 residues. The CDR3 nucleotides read TGTGCCAGCACCTTGGGGGGCTCCTACAATGAGCAGTTCTTC. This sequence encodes CASTLGGSYNEQFF.

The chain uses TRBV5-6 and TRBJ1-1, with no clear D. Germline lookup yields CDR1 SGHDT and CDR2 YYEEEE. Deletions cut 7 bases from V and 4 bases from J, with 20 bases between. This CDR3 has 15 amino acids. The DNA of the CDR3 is TGTGCCAGCGGATCCGATTTATATAGCACCACTGAAGCTTTCTTT. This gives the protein CASGSDLYSTTEAFF.

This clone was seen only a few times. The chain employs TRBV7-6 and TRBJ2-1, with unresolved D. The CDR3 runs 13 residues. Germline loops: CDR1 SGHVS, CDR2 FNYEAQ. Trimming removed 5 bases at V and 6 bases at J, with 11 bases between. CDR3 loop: CASSPAVFNEQFF. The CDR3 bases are TGTGCCAGCAGCCCTGCAGTATTCAATGAGCAGTTCTTC.

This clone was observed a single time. CDR3: CASRLPGGSYEQYF. The CDR3 DNA is TGTGCCAGCAGGCTCCCGGGAGGTAGCTACGAGCAGTACTTC. J is TRBJ2-7 and V is TRBV6-5; 7 bases match TRBD2. The length of the CDR3 is 14 residues. J was trimmed by 3 bases and V by 6 bases; bases with no gene match: 8. The germline V gene encodes CDR1 MNHEY and CDR2 SVGAGI.

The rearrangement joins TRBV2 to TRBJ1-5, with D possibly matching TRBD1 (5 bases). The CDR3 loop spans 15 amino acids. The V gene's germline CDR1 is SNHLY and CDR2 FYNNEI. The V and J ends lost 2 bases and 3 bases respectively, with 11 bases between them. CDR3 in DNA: TGTGCCAGCAGTGAAAGGCGGGGGACCAATCAGCCCCAGCATTTT. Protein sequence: CASSERRGTNQPQHF.

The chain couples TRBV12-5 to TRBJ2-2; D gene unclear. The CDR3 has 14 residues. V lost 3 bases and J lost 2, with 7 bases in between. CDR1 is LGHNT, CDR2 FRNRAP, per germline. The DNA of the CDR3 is TGTGCTAGTGGTTTAGCTTACAACACCGGGGAGCTGTTTTTT. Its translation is CASGLAYNTGELFF.

The CDR3 sequence is CASSEGQGASWDTQYF. The CDR3 coding sequence is TGTGCCAGCAGCGAGGGACAGGGTGCGAGTTGGGATACGCAGTATTTT. The J gene is TRBJ2-3, the V gene TRBV7-9; 9 bases align to TRBD1. The CDR3 covers 16 residues. The junction had 12 bases not matched to a gene; V was cut back by 5 bases and J by 6 bases. Per germline, CDR1 SEHNR and CDR2 FQNEAQ (reference sequence).

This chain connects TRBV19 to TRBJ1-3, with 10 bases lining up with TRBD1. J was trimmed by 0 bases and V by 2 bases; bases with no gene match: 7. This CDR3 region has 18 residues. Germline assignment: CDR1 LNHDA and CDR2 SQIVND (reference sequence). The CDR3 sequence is CASSIQHRTGGSGNTIYF. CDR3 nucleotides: TGTGCCAGTAGTATACAACACCGGACAGGGGGCTCTGGAAACACCATATATTTT.

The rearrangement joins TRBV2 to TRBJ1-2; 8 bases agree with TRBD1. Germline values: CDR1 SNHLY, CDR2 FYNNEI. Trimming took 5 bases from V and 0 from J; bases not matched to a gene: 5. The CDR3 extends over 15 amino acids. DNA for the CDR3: TGTGCCAGCAGTATAAACAGGGGGACTAACTATGGCTACACCTTC. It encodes CASSINRGTNYGYTF.